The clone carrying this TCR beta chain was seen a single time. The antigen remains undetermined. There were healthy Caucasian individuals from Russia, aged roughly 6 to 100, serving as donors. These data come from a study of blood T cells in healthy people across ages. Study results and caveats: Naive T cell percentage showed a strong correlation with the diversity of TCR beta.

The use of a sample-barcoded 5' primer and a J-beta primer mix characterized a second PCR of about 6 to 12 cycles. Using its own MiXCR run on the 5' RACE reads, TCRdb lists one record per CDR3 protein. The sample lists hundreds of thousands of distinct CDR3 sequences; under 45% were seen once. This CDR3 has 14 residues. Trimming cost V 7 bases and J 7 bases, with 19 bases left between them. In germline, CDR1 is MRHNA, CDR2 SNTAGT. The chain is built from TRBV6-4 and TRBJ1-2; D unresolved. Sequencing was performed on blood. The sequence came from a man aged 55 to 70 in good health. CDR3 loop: CASNLPQVLGGYTF. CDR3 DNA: TGTGCCAGCAACCTACCTCAGGTCCTTGGTGGCTACACCTTC.